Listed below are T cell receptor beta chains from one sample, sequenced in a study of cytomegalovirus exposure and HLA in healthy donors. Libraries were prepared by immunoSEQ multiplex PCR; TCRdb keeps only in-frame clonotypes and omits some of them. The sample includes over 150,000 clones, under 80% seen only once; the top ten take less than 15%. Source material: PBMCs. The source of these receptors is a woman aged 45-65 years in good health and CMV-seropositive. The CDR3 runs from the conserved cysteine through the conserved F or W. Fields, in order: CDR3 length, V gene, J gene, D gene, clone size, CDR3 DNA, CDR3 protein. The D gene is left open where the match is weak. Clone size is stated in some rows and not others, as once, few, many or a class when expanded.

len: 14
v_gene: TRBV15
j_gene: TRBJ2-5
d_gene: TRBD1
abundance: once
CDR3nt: TGTGCCACCAGCAGAGATTTGGCAGGGGGGACCCAGTACTTC
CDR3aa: CATSRDLAGGTQYF

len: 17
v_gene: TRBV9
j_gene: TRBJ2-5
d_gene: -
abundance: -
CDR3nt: TGTGCCAGCAGCGTAGCTGTCCAGGGCCCGATGCAAGAGACCCAGTACTTC
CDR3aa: CASSVAVQGPMQETQYF

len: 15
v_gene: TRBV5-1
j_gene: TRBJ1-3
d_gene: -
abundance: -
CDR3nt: TGCGCCAGCAGCTTGCAGGCAGTCGCTGGAAACACCATATATTTT
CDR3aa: CASSLQAVAGNTIYF

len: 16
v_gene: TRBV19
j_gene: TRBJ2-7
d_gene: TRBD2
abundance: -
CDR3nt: TGTGCCAGTAGTTCCCGCCCGGCGGGGGGTCCCTACGAGCAGTACTTC
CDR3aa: CASSSRPAGGPYEQYF

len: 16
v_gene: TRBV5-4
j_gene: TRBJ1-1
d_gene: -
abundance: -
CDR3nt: TGTGCCAGCAGCTTGGGGAGGACGGGATTGAACACTGAAGCTTTCTTT
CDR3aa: CASSLGRTGLNTEAFF

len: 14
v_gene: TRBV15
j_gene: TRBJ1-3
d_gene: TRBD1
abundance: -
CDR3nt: TGTGCCACCAGCTTGACAGGGTCCGGAAACACCATATATTTT
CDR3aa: CATSLTGSGNTIYF

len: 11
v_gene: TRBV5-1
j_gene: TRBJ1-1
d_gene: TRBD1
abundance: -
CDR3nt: TGCGCCAGCAATGGGCAGGGGGCGGCTTTCTTT
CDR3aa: CASNGQGAAFF

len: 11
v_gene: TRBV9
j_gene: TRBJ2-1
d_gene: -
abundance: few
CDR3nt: TGTGCCAGCAGCGTAACGGGTGAGCAGTTCTTC
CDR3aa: CASSVTGEQFF

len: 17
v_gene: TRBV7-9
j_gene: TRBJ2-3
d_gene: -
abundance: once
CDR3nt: TGTGCCAGCAGCCCCAACGTCGGCGGGGGCGGGACAGATACGCAGTATTTT
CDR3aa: CASSPNVGGGGTDTQYF

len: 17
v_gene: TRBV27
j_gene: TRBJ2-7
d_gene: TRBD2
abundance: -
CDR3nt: TGTGCCAGCAGTTTGGGGACTAGCGGGGATAGCTCCTACGAGCAGTACTTC
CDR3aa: CASSLGTSGDSSYEQYF

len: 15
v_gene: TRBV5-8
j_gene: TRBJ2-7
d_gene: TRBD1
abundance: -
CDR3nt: TGTGCCAGCAGCTTGGCGACAGGGTACAGCTACGAGCAGTACTTC
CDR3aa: CASSLATGYSYEQYF

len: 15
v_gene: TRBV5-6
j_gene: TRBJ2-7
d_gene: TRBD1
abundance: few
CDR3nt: TGTGCCAGCAGCTGGGGGACAGGGGCCTCCTACGAGCAGTACTTC
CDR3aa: CASSWGTGASYEQYF

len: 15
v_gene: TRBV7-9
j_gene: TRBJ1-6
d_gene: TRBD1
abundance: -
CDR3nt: TGTGCCAGCAGCACACAGGGGGGTTATAATTCACCCCTCCACTTT
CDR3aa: CASSTQGGYNSPLHF

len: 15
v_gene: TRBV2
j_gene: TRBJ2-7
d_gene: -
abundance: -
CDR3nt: TGTGCCAGCAGTGCGAAGATGGACTCACGCTACGAGCAGTACTTC
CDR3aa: CASSAKMDSRYEQYF

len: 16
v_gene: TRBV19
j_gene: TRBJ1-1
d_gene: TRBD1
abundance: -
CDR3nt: TGTGCCAGTAGTAGTTACAGGGGGCTAGGGAACACTGAAGCTTTCTTT
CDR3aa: CASSSYRGLGNTEAFF

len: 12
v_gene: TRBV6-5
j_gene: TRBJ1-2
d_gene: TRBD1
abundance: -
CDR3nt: TGTGCCAGCACTCGCCAGGGGGCGACCTACACCTTC
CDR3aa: CASTRQGATYTF

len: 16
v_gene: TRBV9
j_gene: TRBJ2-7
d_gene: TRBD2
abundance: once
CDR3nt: TGTGCCAGCAGCGGAGGAGCGGGGCCATACCGATACGAGCAGTACTTC
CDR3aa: CASSGGAGPYRYEQYF

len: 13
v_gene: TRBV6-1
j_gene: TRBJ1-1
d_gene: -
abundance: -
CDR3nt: TGTGCCAGCAGTAACTTAGGGGAAACTGAAGCTTTCTTT
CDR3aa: CASSNLGETEAFF

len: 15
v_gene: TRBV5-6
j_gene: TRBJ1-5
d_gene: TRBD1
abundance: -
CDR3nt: TGTGCCAGCAGTTTGACAGGGGGTTTCCAACAGCCCCAGCATTTT
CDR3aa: CASSLTGGFQQPQHF

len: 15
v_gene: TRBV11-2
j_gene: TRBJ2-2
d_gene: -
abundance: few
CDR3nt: TGTGCCAGCAGCTACGGACAATCGAACACCGGGGAGCTGTTTTTT
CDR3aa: CASSYGQSNTGELFF

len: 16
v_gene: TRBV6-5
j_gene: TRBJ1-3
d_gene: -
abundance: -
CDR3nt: TGTGCCAGCAGTTATTCGGACACGCTCTCTGGAAACACCATATATTTT
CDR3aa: CASSYSDTLSGNTIYF

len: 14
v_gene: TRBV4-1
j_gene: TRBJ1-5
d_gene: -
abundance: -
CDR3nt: TGCGCCAGCAGCCAAAGGGTAGGGGATCAGCCCCAGCATTTT
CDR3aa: CASSQRVGDQPQHF

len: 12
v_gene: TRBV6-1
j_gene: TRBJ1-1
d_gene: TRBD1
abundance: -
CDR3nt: TGTGCCAGCAGTGAAGGGAGGGGGCAAGCTTTCTTT
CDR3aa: CASSEGRGQAFF

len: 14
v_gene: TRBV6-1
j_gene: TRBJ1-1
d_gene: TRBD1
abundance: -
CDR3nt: TGTGCCAGCCCCAAGGGACAGGGAATATCTGAAGCTTTCTTT
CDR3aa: CASPKGQGISEAFF

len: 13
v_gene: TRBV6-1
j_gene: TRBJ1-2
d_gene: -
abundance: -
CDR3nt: TGTGCCAGCAGTATTGACAGTAACTATGGCTACACCTTC
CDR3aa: CASSIDSNYGYTF

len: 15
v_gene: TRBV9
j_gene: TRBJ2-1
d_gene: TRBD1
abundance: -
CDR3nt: TGTGCCAGCAGCCCGACAGGGAGCTCCTACAATGAGCAGTTCTTC
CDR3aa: CASSPTGSSYNEQFF

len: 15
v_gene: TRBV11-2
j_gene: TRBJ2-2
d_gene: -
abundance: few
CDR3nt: TGTGCCAGCAGCTTAGATTCCCTGAGGACCGGGGAGCTGTTTTTT
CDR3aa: CASSLDSLRTGELFF

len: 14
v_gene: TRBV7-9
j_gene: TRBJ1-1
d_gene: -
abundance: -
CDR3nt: TGTTCCAGCAGCTTAGTACAGGTGAACACTGAAGCTTTCTTT
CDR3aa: CSSSLVQVNTEAFF

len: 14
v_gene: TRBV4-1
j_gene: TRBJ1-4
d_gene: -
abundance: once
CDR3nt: TGCGCCAGCAGCCAAGAAGACCAGGGAGAAAAACTGTTTTTT
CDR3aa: CASSQEDQGEKLFF

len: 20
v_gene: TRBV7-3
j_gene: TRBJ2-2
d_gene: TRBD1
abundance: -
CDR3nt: TGTGCCAGCAGCTTAAAAGGAGGGGGACAGGGGAGCGGGAACACCGGGGAGCTGTTTTTT
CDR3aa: CASSLKGGGQGSGNTGELFF

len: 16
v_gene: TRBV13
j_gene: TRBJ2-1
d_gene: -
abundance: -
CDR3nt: TGTGCCAGCAGCTTAGAACAGGAGAACTCCTACAATGAGCAGTTCTTC
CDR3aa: CASSLEQENSYNEQFF

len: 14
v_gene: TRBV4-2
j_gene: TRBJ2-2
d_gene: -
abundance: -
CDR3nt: TGTGCCAGCAGCCAGCGTCGGAACACCGGGGAGCTGTTTTTT
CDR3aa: CASSQRRNTGELFF

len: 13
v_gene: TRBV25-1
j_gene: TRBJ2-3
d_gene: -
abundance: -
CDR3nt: TGTGCCAGCAGTGAACCTTTCACAGATACGCAGTATTTT
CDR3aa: CASSEPFTDTQYF

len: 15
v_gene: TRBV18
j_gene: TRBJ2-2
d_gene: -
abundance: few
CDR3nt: TGTGCCAGCTCAAGTCTCGGGGGAGCCACCGGGGAGCTGTTTTTT
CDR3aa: CASSSLGGATGELFF

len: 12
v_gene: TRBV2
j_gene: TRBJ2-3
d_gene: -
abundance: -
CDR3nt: TGTGCCAGCTCGAAAGGGGGTAGTACGCAGTATTTT
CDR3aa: CASSKGGSTQYF

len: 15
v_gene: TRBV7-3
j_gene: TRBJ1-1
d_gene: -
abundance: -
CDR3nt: TGTGCCAGCAGCTTAACTGGAGGTCCGAGCACTGAAGCTTTCTTT
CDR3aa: CASSLTGGPSTEAFF

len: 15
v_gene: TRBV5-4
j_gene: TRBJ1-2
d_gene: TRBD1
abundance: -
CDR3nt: TGTGCCAGCAGCTTGGTGGGACAGGGGGATCTTGGCTACACCTTC
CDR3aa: CASSLVGQGDLGYTF

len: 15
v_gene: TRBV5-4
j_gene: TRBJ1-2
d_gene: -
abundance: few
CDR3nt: TGTGCCAGCAGCCGACCTTCACAGGGTCTCTATGGCTACACCTTC
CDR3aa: CASSRPSQGLYGYTF

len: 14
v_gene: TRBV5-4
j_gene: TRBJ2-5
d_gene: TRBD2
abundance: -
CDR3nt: TGTGCCACCTCCTCTAGCGGGGGCGGGGAGACCCAGTACTTC
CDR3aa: CATSSSGGGETQYF

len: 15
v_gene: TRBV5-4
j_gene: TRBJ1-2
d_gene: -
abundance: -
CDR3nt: TGTGCCAGCAGCTTGGAGGGGACTACTAACTATGGCTACACCTTC
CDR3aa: CASSLEGTTNYGYTF

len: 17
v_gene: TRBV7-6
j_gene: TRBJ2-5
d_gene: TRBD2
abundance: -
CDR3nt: TGTGCCAGCAGCTTAGGTCAAGCGGGAGCGTACCAAGAGACCCAGTACTTC
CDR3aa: CASSLGQAGAYQETQYF